This T cell receptor (beta chain) comes out of a study of OX40 agonist ivuxolimab in advanced cancers. Study-level background: The study reported partial responses in three patients: one hepatocellular carcinoma, two cutaneous melanoma.

The CDR3 runs to 15 residues. Germline V gene lookup returns CDR1 MDHEN and CDR2 SYDVKM. V lost 3 bases to trimming and J lost 4 bases, with 16 bases between them. The protocol was immunoSEQ multiplex PCR, while the TCRdb copy is restricted to in-frame clones and leaves out a portion. The sample has about 50,000 clones; roughly 90% are singletons. The sequencing used CD4+ or CD8+ T cells sorted from blood, collected in a trial of the OX40 agonist ivuxolimab. This receptor was identified in an adult with an advanced solid tumor such as melanoma, head and neck, liver or kidney cancer. The chain couples TRBV28 to TRBJ2-7; D could derive from TRBD1 or TRBD2 (6 bases each). In DNA form, the CDR3 reads TGTGCCAGCAGTTTCTCTCGGGGGCCCCCTTACGAGCAGTACTTC. Protein product: CASSFSRGPPYEQYF.